The source of this T cell receptor beta chain is a study of T-cell reconstitution after alpha-beta-depleted transplantation in children. This clonotype occurred many times. Trimming removed 4 bases from V and 2 bases from J, with 19 bases in between. The CDR3 totals 16 residues. The germline CDR1 and CDR2 sequences are SQVTM and ANQGSEA. Unique molecular identifiers were incorporated when the TCRbeta library was constructed. TCRdb ran MiXCR on the PCR reads and lists one entry per CDR3 protein. The sample records 640,000 or so distinct CDR3 sequences, 16% being singletons. The TCR sequence derives from a human donor who donated a stem cell graft to a child with acute myeloid leukemia. The J gene is TRBJ2-3, the V gene TRBV29-1; D might be TRBD1 or TRBD2, each matching 5 bases. Material: PBMCs from the stem cell graft donor, obtained from the stem cell graft. The CDR3 bases are TGCAGCGTTGTGGACCTTCCGGGACGGAACACAGATACGCAGTATTTT. Translating it yields CSVVDLPGRNTDTQYF.